Each of the 9 T cell receptor beta chains below was sequenced from the same sample in a study of cytomegalovirus exposure and HLA in healthy donors. The PCR ran on 60 Vbeta and 13 Jbeta primers. Using immunoSEQ multiplex PCR, the repertoire was profiled, and TCRdb retains in-frame clones only, with some absent. The sample has 85,000 to 100,000 clones, around four fifths seen once. What was sequenced was PBMCs. These receptors all stem from a man aged 45 to 65 in good health and CMV-seropositive.

The J gene is TRBJ1-1, the V gene TRBV7-2; D unclear. Between the trimmed V and J ends, which lost 3 bases and 1 base, there was a span of 3 bases. The CDR3 is made up of 12 amino acids. Germline-derived CDR1 and CDR2 are SGHTA and FQGNSA. In DNA form, the CDR3 reads TGTGCCAGCAGCTTTAGGAACACTGAAGCTTTCTTT. Translation gives CASSFRNTEAFF.

This clone was counted a single time. The chain has TRBV5-1 and TRBJ2-5; 8 positions match TRBD2. V trimming: 6 bases; J trimming: 4 bases; junction bases outside the gene matches: 2. Per germline, CDR1 SGHRS and CDR2 YFSETQ. The CDR3 has 12 amino acids. Here the CDR3 reads CASIGGGETQYF. The CDR3 bases are TGCGCCAGCATCGGGGGGGGAGAGACCCAGTACTTC.

V and J are TRBV30 and TRBJ2-1, with 8 positions matching TRBD1. Germline CDR1 and CDR2: GTSNPN and SVGIG (reference sequence). V shed 5 bases, J shed 8 bases, and the junction held 2 bases outside the gene matches. There are 11 residues in the CDR3. The CDR3 is CAWSRGHEQFF. CDR3 nucleotides: TGTGCCTGGTCCAGGGGGCATGAGCAGTTCTTC.

The chain recombines TRBV6-5 with TRBJ2-7; TRBD1 is a possible D gene (5 bases). Trimming stripped 2 bases from V and 5 bases from J, with 16 bases between. This CDR3 has 15 residues. Germline assignment: CDR1 MNHEY and CDR2 SVGAGI. The CDR3, as DNA: TGTGCCAGCAGTTACCCAAAGAACAGGAGACACGAGCAGTACTTC. This sequence encodes CASSYPKNRRHEQYF.

The chain uses TRBV27 and TRBJ1-4; D remains unclear. CDR3 length: 14 amino acids. The germline gives CDR1 MNHEY, CDR2 SMNVEV (reference sequence). With 5 bases removed from V and 7 bases from J, the gap between germline ends came to 14 bases. CDR3 nucleotides: TGTGCCAGCAGTACACAGTGGGGAGGTGAAAAACTGTTTTTT. It encodes CASSTQWGGEKLFF.

This clone has only a few counts. V is TRBV9 and J is TRBJ1-4; no clear D gene. The CDR3 is 16 amino acids. Germline CDR1 is SGDLS and CDR2 is YYNGEE. V was clipped by 0 bases and J by 8 bases, with 17 bases between them. The CDR3 protein is CASSVGGGSQGEKLFF. The DNA of the CDR3 is TGTGCCAGCAGCGTAGGTGGAGGGTCACAAGGGGAAAAACTGTTTTTT. Using reference TRBV9 and TRBJ1-4 for the parts outside the CDR3, the full variable domain is DSGVTQTPKHLITATGQRVTLRCSPRSGDLSVYWYQQSLDQGLQFLIQYYNGEERAKGNILERFSAQQFPDLHSELNLSSLELGDSALYFCASSVGGGSQGEKLFFGSGTQLSVL.

J is TRBJ1-3 and V is TRBV6-5; D is unresolved. The V gene's germline CDR1 is MNHEY and CDR2 SVGAGI. The CDR3 extends over 15 amino acids. V dropped 6 bases and J dropped 0 bases, with 12 bases sitting between them. CDR3: CASRLDGLSGNTIYF. The DNA for the CDR3 is TGTGCCAGCAGACTAGACGGACTCTCTGGAAACACCATATATTTT.

The rearrangement joins TRBV4-1 to TRBJ2-1, with 7 bases matching TRBD1. The V gene end was trimmed by 0 bases and the J gene end by 4 bases; junction bases not matched to a gene: 9. Germline CDR1 and CDR2: MGHRA and YSYEKL. This CDR3 has 17 amino acids. The CDR3 sequence: CASSQEPNRGGYNEQFF. In DNA form, the CDR3 reads TGCGCCAGCAGCCAAGAACCCAACAGGGGCGGTTACAATGAGCAGTTCTTC.

This chain links TRBV27 with TRBJ1-5; D remains unclear. Germline values: CDR1 MNHEY, CDR2 SMNVEV (reference sequence). Trimming stripped 8 bases from V and 0 bases from J, with 17 bases between. The CDR3 extends over 16 amino acids. The chain's CDR3 is CASHLGRGYSNQPQHF. CDR3 DNA: TGTGCCAGCCATTTAGGACGGGGTTATAGCAATCAGCCCCAGCATTTT.